This TCR beta chain is from a study of blood T cell repertoires in COVID-19. About the study: Both acute and convalescent COVID-19 samples were obtained from the United States, Italy and Spain. In each case, the material was cDNA or gDNA derived from T cells, B-cell-depleted T cells, or PBMCs.

The CDR3 is 13 residues long. The V end was cut by 1 base, the J end by 6 bases, with 10 bases between. Germline-derived CDR1 and CDR2 are SGHTA and FQGNSA. Under the authors' procedure: Quantification of nucleated cells was approximated via reference gene primer amplification. TCRdb keeps only in-frame clones here, not all; method: immunoSEQ multiplex PCR. That table is the source of V, J and clone size, and D and trimming were worked out from the DNA. This sample has 150,000 to 180,000 clones, with around 85% found just once. This chain uses TRBV7-2 with TRBJ2-7; TRBD2 might be the D (5 bases). Sequencing was performed on peripheral blood. This receptor was identified in a woman aged 55-69 years with acute or convalescent COVID-19. The CDR3 DNA sequence: TGTGCCAGCAGCTTAGTCCGGGGTGGCGAGCAGTACGTC. The encoded protein is CASSLVRGGEQYV.